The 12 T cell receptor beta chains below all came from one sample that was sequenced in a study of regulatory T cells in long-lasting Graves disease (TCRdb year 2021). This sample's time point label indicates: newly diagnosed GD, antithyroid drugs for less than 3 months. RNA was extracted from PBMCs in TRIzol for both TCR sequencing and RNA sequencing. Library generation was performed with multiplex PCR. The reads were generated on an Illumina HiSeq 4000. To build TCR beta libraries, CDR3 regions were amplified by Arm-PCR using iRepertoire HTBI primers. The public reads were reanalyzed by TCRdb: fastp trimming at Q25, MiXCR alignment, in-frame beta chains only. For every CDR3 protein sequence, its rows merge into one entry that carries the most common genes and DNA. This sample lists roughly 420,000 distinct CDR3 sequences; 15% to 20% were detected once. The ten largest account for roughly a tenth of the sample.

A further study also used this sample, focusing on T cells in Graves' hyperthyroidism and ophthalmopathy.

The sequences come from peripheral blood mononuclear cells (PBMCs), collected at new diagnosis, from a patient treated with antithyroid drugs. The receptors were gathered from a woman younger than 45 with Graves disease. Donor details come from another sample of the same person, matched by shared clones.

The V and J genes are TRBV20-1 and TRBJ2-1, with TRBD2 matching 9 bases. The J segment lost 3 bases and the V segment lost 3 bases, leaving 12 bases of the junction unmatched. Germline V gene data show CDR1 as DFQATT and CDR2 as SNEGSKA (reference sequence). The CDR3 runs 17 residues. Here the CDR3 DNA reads TGCAGTGCTAGTTCCCTAGCGGGACGAGTGAACTACAATGAGCAGTTCTTC. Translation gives CSASSLAGRVNYNEQFF.

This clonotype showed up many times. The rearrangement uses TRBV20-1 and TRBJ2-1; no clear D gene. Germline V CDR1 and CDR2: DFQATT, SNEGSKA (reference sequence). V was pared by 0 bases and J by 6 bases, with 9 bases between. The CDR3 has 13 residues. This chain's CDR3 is CSARDVISNEQFF. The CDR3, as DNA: TGCAGTGCTAGAGACGTAATCAGCAATGAGCAGTTCTTC.

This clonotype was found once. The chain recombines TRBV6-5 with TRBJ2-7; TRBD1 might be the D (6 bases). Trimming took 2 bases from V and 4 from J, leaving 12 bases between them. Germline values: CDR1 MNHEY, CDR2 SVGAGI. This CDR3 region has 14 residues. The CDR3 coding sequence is TGTGCCAGCAGTTACCGCCAGGGGTGGTACGAGCAGTACTTC. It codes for CASSYRQGWYEQYF.

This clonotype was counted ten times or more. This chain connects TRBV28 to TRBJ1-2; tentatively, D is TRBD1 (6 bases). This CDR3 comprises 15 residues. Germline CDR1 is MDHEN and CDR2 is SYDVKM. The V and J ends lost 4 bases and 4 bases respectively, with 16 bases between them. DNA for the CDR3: TGTGCCAGCAGTTCGCCAGGGGAAAGGAGCTATGGCTACACCTTC. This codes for CASSSPGERSYGYTF.

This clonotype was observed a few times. CDR3 amino acids: CASSSGTSGGGETQYF. The CDR3 nucleotides read TGTGCCAGCAGCTCGGGGACTAGCGGGGGTGGGGAGACCCAGTACTTC. The rearrangement joins TRBV5-6 to TRBJ2-5, with TRBD2 matching over 14 bases. V shed 3 bases, J shed 5 bases, and the junction held 6 bases outside the gene matches. This CDR3 comprises 16 residues. The germline V gene has CDR1 SGHDT and CDR2 YYEEEE.

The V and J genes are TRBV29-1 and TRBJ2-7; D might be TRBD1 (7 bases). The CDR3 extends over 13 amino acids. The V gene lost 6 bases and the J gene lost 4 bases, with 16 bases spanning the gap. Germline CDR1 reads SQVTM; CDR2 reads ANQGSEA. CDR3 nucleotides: TGCAGCGTGGCGGGACAGTCGACATACGAGCAGTACTTC. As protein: CSVAGQSTYEQYF.

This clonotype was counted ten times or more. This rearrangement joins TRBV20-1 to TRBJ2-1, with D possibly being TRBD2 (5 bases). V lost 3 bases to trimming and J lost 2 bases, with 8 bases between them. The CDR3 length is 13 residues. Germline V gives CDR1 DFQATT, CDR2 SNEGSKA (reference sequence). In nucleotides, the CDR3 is TGCAGTGCTAGCGGGATGGCCTACAATGAGCAGTTCTTC. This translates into CSASGMAYNEQFF.

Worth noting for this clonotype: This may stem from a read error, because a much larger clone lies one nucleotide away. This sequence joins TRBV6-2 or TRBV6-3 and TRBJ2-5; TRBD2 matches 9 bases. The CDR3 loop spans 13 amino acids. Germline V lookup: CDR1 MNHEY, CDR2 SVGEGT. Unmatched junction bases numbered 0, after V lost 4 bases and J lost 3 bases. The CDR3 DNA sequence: TGTGCCAGCAGTTGCGGGAGGGAAGAGACCCAGTACTTC. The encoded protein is CASSCGREETQYF.

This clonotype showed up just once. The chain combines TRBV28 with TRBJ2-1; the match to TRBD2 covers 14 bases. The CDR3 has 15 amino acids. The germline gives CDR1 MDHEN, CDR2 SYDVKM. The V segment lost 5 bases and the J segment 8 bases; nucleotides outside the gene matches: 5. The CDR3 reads CASSGLAGGRDEQFF. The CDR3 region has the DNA TGTGCCAGCAGTGGACTAGCGGGAGGACGCGATGAGCAGTTCTTC.

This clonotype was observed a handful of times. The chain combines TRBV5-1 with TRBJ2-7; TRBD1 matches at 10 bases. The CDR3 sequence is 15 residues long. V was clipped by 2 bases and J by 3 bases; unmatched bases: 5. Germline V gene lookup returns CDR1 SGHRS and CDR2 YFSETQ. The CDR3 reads CASSFGTGANYEQYF. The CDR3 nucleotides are TGCGCCAGCAGCTTCGGGACAGGGGCAAACTACGAGCAGTACTTC.

CDR3 nucleotides: TGTGCCACCAGCAGTGTAACGACAGGGGCGGAGGATGGCTACACCTTC. Encoded protein: CATSSVTTGAEDGYTF. The chain combines TRBV15 with TRBJ1-2, with 8 bases identical to TRBD1. J gave up 6 bases and V 3 bases, and 12 bases lay outside the gene matches. CDR3 size: 16 residues. Per the germline V gene, CDR1 is LNHNV and CDR2 is YYDKDF (reference sequence).

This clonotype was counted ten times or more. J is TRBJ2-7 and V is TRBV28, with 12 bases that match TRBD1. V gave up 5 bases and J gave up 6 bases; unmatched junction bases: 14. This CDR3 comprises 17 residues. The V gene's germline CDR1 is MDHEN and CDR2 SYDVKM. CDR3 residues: CASSPGTGGVQEPEQYF. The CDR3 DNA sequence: TGTGCCAGCAGTCCCGGGACAGGGGGCGTTCAGGAACCCGAGCAGTACTTC.